This T cell receptor beta chain was sequenced in a study of blood T cell repertoires in COVID-19. Method: immunoSEQ multiplex PCR; TCRdb's copy keeps in-frame clones and lacks some. The table shows tens of thousands of clones, with about 80% occurring only once. Germline V gene lookup returns CDR1 LGHNA and CDR2 YSLEER. Trimming took 4 bases from V and 0 from J; bases not matched to a gene: 5. The CDR3 runs 15 residues. The sequenced material came from peripheral blood. This chain joins TRBV4-3 and TRBJ2-7, with 8 bases that match TRBD1. The TCR originated in a human donor in a cohort sampled during active COVID-19. CDR3 bases: TGCGCCAGCAGCCCTGGACAGGGTTCCTCCTACGAGCAGTACTTC. Its translation is CASSPGQGSSYEQYF.